Shown below are 19 T cell receptor beta chains from a single sample sequenced in a study of CD8 T cells in ankylosing spondylitis. Study-wide results and limits: For ankylosing spondylitis blood, a TCR beta motif of under 10 highly homologous variants appeared characteristic.

TCRdb re-called the 5' RACE reads with MiXCR, one entry per CDR3 protein. The profile shows 800,000 to 900,000 distinct CDR3 sequences, about 11% of them singletons. These receptors' antigens are unknown. The sample comprised blood, either unsorted or a sorted T cell fraction (not recorded which). The receptor source for this set is a male donor with ankylosing spondylitis.

This clonotype was found a few times. This sequence joins TRBV7-2 and TRBJ2-3, with TRBD2 matching over 9 bases. Germline CDR1 and CDR2: SGHTA and FQGNSA. The CDR3 sequence is 12 residues long. With 6 bases clipped from V and 11 bases from J, the junction kept 6 bases outside the gene matches. The CDR3, as DNA: TGTGCCAGCAGTTCTACTAGCGGGTTGCAGTATTTT. Protein product: CASSSTSGLQYF.

This clonotype was counted only a few times. The genes are TRBV9 and TRBJ2-3; a weak D match, TRBD2 (6 bases). Trimming removed 3 bases from V and 8 bases from J, with 19 bases in between. The CDR3 length is 15 residues. Germline assignment: CDR1 SGDLS and CDR2 YYNGEE. The CDR3 loop reads CASSEEAAPGGTQYF. The CDR3 nucleotides are TGTGCCAGCAGCGAGGAAGCGGCACCCGGGGGTACGCAGTATTTT.

This sequence joins TRBV20-1 and TRBJ1-1; D is unclear. The CDR3 has 13 amino acids. V lost 4 bases and J lost 1, with 10 bases in between. Germline CDR1 DFQATT, CDR2 SNEGSKA (reference sequence). The CDR3 nucleotides are TGCAGTGCTAAAAGTAGTCGGAACACTGAAGCTTTCTTT. This sequence encodes CSAKSSRNTEAFF.

This clonotype was counted at least ten times. The DNA of the CDR3 is TGCGCCAGCAGCTTCAATCCTAGCGGCACAGATACGCAGTATTTT. It yields the protein CASSFNPSGTDTQYF. The J gene is TRBJ2-3, the V gene TRBV5-1, with a weak D call TRBD2 (6 bases). CDR1 and CDR2 (germline): SGHRS, YFSETQ. Trimming removed 2 bases from V and 1 base from J, with 11 bases in between. The CDR3 runs to 15 residues.

This clonotype was counted a few times. The chain uses TRBV28 and TRBJ1-2; D may be TRBD1 (5 bases). Per the germline V gene, CDR1 is MDHEN and CDR2 is SYDVKM. Trimming stripped 6 bases from V and 2 bases from J, with 16 bases between. The CDR3 loop spans 15 amino acids. CDR3 DNA sequence: TGTGCCAGCAGCCTAGCGGGGGGACCGAACTATGGCTACACCTTC. Translating gives CASSLAGGPNYGYTF.

This clonotype turned up a few times. The CDR3, as DNA: TGTGCCAGCAGCGTAGACTTGGGACCTTACTACGAGCAGTACTTC. Protein: CASSVDLGPYYEQYF. The chain recombines TRBV9 with TRBJ2-7; either TRBD1 or TRBD2 may supply D (5 bases each). The CDR3 has 15 amino acids. Trimming cost V 0 bases and J 3 bases, with 13 bases left between them. Looked up from germline, CDR1 is SGDLS and CDR2 is YYNGEE.

The table lists this clonotype with many counts. V is TRBV7-8 and J is TRBJ2-1; 9 bases are a match to TRBD2. V lost 1 base and J lost 12; bases outside the gene matches: 1. Germline-derived CDR1 and CDR2 are SGHVS and FQNEAQ. This CDR3 is built from 12 residues. CDR3 in DNA: TGTGCCAGCAGCTTAGTGGGACTAGCGCAGTTCTTC. Amino acids: CASSLVGLAQFF.

The chain carries TRBV10-3 and TRBJ2-7; 10 bases agree with TRBD2. V lost 3 bases, J lost 6 bases, and 11 bases stayed unmatched. CDR1 is ENHRY, CDR2 SYGVKD, per germline. This CDR3 is built from 16 residues. The CDR3 loop reads CAISEWQREGPGEQYF. In DNA form, the CDR3 reads TGTGCCATCAGTGAATGGCAGCGGGAGGGCCCAGGCGAGCAGTACTTC.

This clonotype was counted many times. V usage is TRBV24-1 and J usage is TRBJ2-3; D not resolved. V lost 4 bases and J lost 3, with 16 bases in between. The CDR3 contains 16 residues. In germline, CDR1 is KGHDR, CDR2 SFDVKD. CDR3 nucleotides: TGTGCCACCAGTGACCCCGGACCCATACGAACAGATACGCAGTATTTT. This gives the protein CATSDPGPIRTDTQYF.

This clonotype was counted many times. CDR3 residues: CASSFLAGGPDTGELFF. In DNA, the CDR3 is TGTGCCAGCAGCTTCTTGGCGGGAGGGCCTGACACCGGGGAGCTGTTTTTT. This rearrangement joins TRBV7-6 to TRBJ2-2; TRBD2 matches at 9 bases. This CDR3 is built from 17 residues. Germline CDR1 is SGHVS and CDR2 is FNYEAQ. The J segment lost 3 bases and the V segment lost 3 bases, leaving 8 bases of the junction unmatched.

This clonotype came up a few times. CDR3 protein: CASSIRPWSDEQFF. In nucleotides, the CDR3 is TGTGCCAGCAGCATCCGGCCCTGGAGTGATGAGCAGTTCTTC. The chain combines TRBV9 with TRBJ2-1; D remains ambiguous. CDR3 size: 14 residues. The V and J ends lost 4 bases and 8 bases respectively, with 16 bases between them. Per the germline V gene, CDR1 is SGDLS and CDR2 is YYNGEE.

Only a few counts were recorded for this clonotype. The chain carries TRBV7-2 and TRBJ2-5, with 8 bases identical to TRBD1. Losses at the gene ends were 5 bases for V and 5 bases for J; bases not matched to a gene: 7. This CDR3 contains 14 residues. From germline, CDR1 is SGHTA and CDR2 FQGNSA. CDR3 DNA: TGTGCCAGCAGCCGAAGACAGGGGTTGGAGACCCAGTACTTC. Protein sequence: CASSRRQGLETQYF.

This clonotype was observed a few times. V and J are TRBV6-1 and TRBJ2-7; weak D call: TRBD2 (6 bases). Germline V lookup: CDR1 MNHNS, CDR2 SASEGT. The germline V and J ends were trimmed by 6 bases and 0 bases, with 12 bases remaining between them. This CDR3 region has 14 residues. In DNA form, the CDR3 reads TGTGCCAGCAGCGCGGGACGGGCCTCCTACGAGCAGTACTTC. Translation gives CASSAGRASYEQYF.

This clonotype was seen repeatedly, ten times or more. The V call is TRBV20-1, the J call TRBJ1-1; D possibly corresponds to TRBD1 (6 bases). The V and J ends lost 3 bases and 13 bases respectively, with 15 bases between them. Looked up from germline, CDR1 is DFQATT and CDR2 is SNEGSKA (reference sequence). This CDR3 has 11 amino acids. CDR3 DNA: TGCAGTGCTAGCGGGGCAGGGGTGGATTTCTTT. As protein: CSASGAGVDFF.

The V and J genes are TRBV28 and TRBJ2-7; D remains ambiguous. CDR3 size: 14 residues. Trimming shortened V by 8 bases and J by 3 bases, and 17 bases separated the two germline ends. CDR1 MDHEN and CDR2 SYDVKM come from the germline V gene. The CDR3 sequence: CASLLRPGSYEQYF. The CDR3 coding sequence is TGTGCCAGCCTTCTTCGTCCGGGTAGCTACGAGCAGTACTTC.

The chain carries TRBV10-3 and TRBJ2-6; D possibly corresponds to TRBD1 (5 bases). V gave up 6 bases and J gave up 9 bases, with 18 bases separating them. CDR1 is ENHRY and CDR2 is SYGVKD in the germline V gene. CDR3 length: 15 amino acids. The chain's CDR3 is CAISRSTAQLNVLTF. The CDR3 DNA sequence: TGTGCCATCAGCCGGTCGACAGCTCAACTCAACGTCCTGACTTTC.

This clonotype has a handful of counts. This chain connects TRBV5-6 to TRBJ2-7; the D gene is possibly TRBD2 (6 bases). This CDR3 has 14 residues. The ends were cut back, 5 bases at V and 2 bases at J, with 14 bases in the middle. The germline V gene has CDR1 SGHDT and CDR2 YYEEEE. The CDR3 is CASRIIAEPYEQYF. In DNA, the CDR3 is TGTGCCAGCAGGATAATAGCGGAACCCTACGAGCAGTACTTC.

The rearrangement links TRBV9 to TRBJ2-3; D is uncertain. The CDR3 extends over 15 amino acids. V was shortened by 0 bases and J by 3 bases, with 11 bases between the two germline ends. The germline gives CDR1 SGDLS, CDR2 YYNGEE. CDR3 in DNA: TGTGCCAGCAGCGTAGACGGTTTTGGGACAGATACGCAGTATTTT. As protein: CASSVDGFGTDTQYF. Full variable domain (missing parts from reference TRBV9 and TRBJ2-3): DSGVTQTPKHLITATGQRVTLRCSPRSGDLSVYWYQQSLDQGLQFLIQYYNGEERAKGNILERFSAQQFPDLHSELNLSSLELGDSALYFCASSVDGFGTDTQYFGPGTRLTVL.

This chain connects TRBV10-3 to TRBJ2-1; perhaps D is TRBD1 or TRBD2 (5 bases each). The CDR3 extends over 13 amino acids. The V and J ends lost 6 bases and 9 bases respectively, with 15 bases between them. Germline CDR1 reads ENHRY; CDR2 reads SYGVKD. In DNA, the CDR3 is TGTGCCATCAGGGGGGTAGCGAGTGGTGAGCAGTTCTTC. Translation gives CAIRGVASGEQFF.